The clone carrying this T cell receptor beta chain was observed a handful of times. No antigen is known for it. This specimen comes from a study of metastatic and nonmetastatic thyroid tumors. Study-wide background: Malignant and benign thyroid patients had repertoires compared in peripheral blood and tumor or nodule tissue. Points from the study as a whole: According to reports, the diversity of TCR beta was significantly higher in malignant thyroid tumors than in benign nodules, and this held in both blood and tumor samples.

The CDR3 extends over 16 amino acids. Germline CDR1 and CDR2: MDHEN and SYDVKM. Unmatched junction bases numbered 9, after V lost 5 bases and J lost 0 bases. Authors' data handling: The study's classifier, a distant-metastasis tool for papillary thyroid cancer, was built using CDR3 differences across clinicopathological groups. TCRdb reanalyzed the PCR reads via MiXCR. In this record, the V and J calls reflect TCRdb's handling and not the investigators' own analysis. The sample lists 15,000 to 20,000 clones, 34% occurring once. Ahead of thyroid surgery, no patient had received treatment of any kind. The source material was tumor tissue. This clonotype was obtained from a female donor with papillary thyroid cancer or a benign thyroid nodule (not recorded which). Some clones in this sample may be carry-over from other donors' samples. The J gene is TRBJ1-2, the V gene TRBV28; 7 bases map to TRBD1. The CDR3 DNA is TGTGCCAGCAGTCACCTCCGGGACAGTCCTAACTATGGCTACACCTTC. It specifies CASSHLRDSPNYGYTF.